Listed below are T cell receptor beta chains from one sample, sequenced in a study of T cell responses to AZD1222 COVID-19 vaccine. The assay was immunoSEQ multiplex PCR, and TCRdb's table has in-frame clones only and misses some. The table lists about 99,000 clones, around nine tenths of them singletons, with more than 2.5% in the top ten. Source: peripheral blood, taken 28 days after the second dose of the MenACWY control vaccine. Receptors were obtained from an adult who received the MenACWY meningococcal vaccine as a control. Each CDR3 is given with its conserved first and last residue. D genes are given only for firm matches.

d_call j_call v_call cdr3_aa cdr3_nt
NA TRBJ2-7 TRBV11-2 CASRAGGQSELRKQYF TGTGCCAGCAGGGCAGGGGGGCAGTCGGAGCTACGAAAGCAGTACTTC
NA TRBJ1-1 TRBV18 CASSPWTENTEAFF TGTGCCAGCTCACCCTGGACAGAGAACACTGAAGCTTTCTTT
TRBD1 TRBJ2-7 TRBV5-1 CASSYLQGTYEQYF TGCGCCAGCAGCTACTTACAGGGGACCTACGAGCAGTACTTC
TRBD1 TRBJ2-5 TRBV11-1 CASSPRQGVETQYF TGTGCCAGCAGCCCCCGACAGGGTGTCGAGACCCAGTACTTC
TRBD1 TRBJ1-5 TRBV5-6 CASSLGQGPSLAQHF TGTGCCAGCAGCTTGGGACAGGGGCCCAGTTTGGCCCAGCATTTT
TRBD1 TRBJ1-1 TRBV7-2 CASSRDRGITEAFF TGTGCCAGCAGCAGGGACAGGGGGATCACTGAAGCTTTCTTT
NA TRBJ2-2 TRBV19 CASSIGGLDTGELFF TGTGCCAGTAGTATAGGGGGTTTGGACACCGGGGAGCTGTTTTTT
NA TRBJ1-1 TRBV27 CASSRRGSSRGVGTEAFF TGTGCCAGCAGTCGAAGAGGGTCCTCACGGGGAGTGGGCACTGAAGCTTTCTTT
TRBD1 TRBJ2-6 TRBV10-3 CAIRGTEGATGANVLTF TGTGCCATCAGGGGGACAGAGGGGGCAACTGGGGCCAACGTCCTGACTTTC
TRBD1 TRBJ2-7 TRBV18 CASSLRQGAYEQYF TGTGCCAGCTCACTTAGACAGGGGGCCTACGAGCAGTACTTC
NA TRBJ2-7 TRBV7-9 CASSPVRGSNYEQYF TGTGCCAGCAGCCCGGTCAGGGGCAGCAACTACGAGCAGTACTTC